The T cell receptor (beta chain) described here comes from a study of cytomegalovirus exposure and HLA in healthy donors. Findings and limits, study-wide: Researchers catalogued approximately 170 TCR beta chains as cytomegalovirus-associated. The finding came from a later analysis; first-cohort TCR clusters tended to co-occur in the 130 or so validation repertoires.

Trimming stripped 2 bases from V and 2 bases from J, with 18 bases between. CDR3 size: 18 residues. Germline loops: CDR1 MGHRA, CDR2 YSYEKL. Regarding this clone: Antigen: not known.

Clones were read by immunoSEQ multiplex PCR, and TCRdb kept only the in-frame ones, dropping some. The repertoire holds 90,000 to 150,000 clones, with over 75% as singletons. Sequencing was done on a sample of PBMCs. This TCR was sampled from a woman under 30 in good health and CMV-seropositive. This sequence joins TRBV4-1 and TRBJ1-4; D gene unclear. In DNA form, the CDR3 reads TGCGCCAGCAGCCAAAAAGCCACCATTCGGAGTACTAATGAAAAACTGTTTTTT. Amino acid sequence: CASSQKATIRSTNEKLFF.